The 2 T cell receptor beta chains in this list originate from one sample, sequenced in a study of OX40 agonist ivuxolimab in advanced cancers. TCRdb's copy holds only in-frame clones and misses some; the assay was immunoSEQ multiplex PCR. This sample has around 69,000 clones, with about 85% found just once. Material: CD4+ or CD8+ T cells sorted from blood, obtained in a trial of the OX40 agonist ivuxolimab. These receptors all come from an adult with an advanced solid tumor such as melanoma, head and neck, liver or kidney cancer.

This sequence joins TRBV7-9 and TRBJ1-4; D remains unclear. Per the germline V gene, CDR1 is SEHNR and CDR2 is FQNEAQ (reference sequence). The V end was cut by 4 bases, the J end by 6 bases, with 12 bases between. The CDR3 loop spans 14 amino acids. The CDR3, as DNA: TGTGCCAGCAGCTCCCAGCGTTCTCATGAAAAACTGTTTTTT. Translation: CASSSQRSHEKLFF.

This sequence joins TRBV28 and TRBJ2-3, with 11 nucleotides matching TRBD2. Germline V gene lookup returns CDR1 MDHEN and CDR2 SYDVKM. The length of the CDR3 is 18 residues. After removal of 3 bases from V and 2 bases from J, the junction contained 10 bases not matched to a gene. CDR3 sequence reads: CASSFRLAGPVNTDTQYF. The CDR3 coding sequence is TGTGCCAGCAGTTTCCGACTAGCGGGGCCCGTAAACACAGATACGCAGTATTTT.